Given below is one T cell receptor beta chain in context. Authors' processing steps: Cell counts per sample came from amplifying reference gene primers. The repertoire was sequenced with immunoSEQ multiplex PCR; TCRdb's copy has only in-frame clones and lacks some. V and J calls and clone size are as listed in that table; D and trimming were resolved from the DNA. The table lists 150,000 to 200,000 clones, around 80% of them singletons. The data were taken from a study of blood T cell repertoires in COVID-19. Looking at the study overall: Sample material is recorded as cDNA or gDNA derived from T cells, B-cell-depleted T cells, or PBMCs.

Followed over time, Seattle patients had been enrolled while infection was active. Input material: peripheral blood. The TCR sequence derives from a woman aged 55-75 years with COVID-19, enrolled during active disease.

In DNA, the CDR3 is TGTGCCAGCAGCCCTCCCCGGGATTCGGGGGGAGGGGAGACCCAGTACTTC. It encodes CASSPPRDSGGGETQYF. The V gene is TRBV11-3, the J gene TRBJ2-5; 7 nucleotides match TRBD2. The J segment lost 5 bases and the V segment lost 5 bases, leaving 17 bases of the junction unmatched. Germline-derived CDR1 and CDR2 are SGHNT and YENEEA. The CDR3 loop spans 17 amino acids.